This T cell receptor beta chain was profiled in a study of CD8+ T cells in alopecia areata. cDNA reverse transcribed from extracted RNA served as the sequencing template. Assay: immunoSEQ multiplex PCR; the TCRdb copy retains only in-frame clones and omits some. The sample holds 150,000 to 200,000 clones, roughly 63% seen once. Regarding treatment: oral pan-JAK inhibitor, 5-10 mg twice daily. Sampling of alopecia areata patients yielded lesional scalp punch biopsies as well as peripheral blood. Germline V gives CDR1 DFQATT, CDR2 SNEGSKA (reference sequence). This CDR3 is 11 amino acids long. V lost 3 bases, J lost 8 bases, and 10 bases lay in between. Overall study results and limits: Only one nonresponder was present, which leaves the link between baseline CD8+ expansion and response uncertain.

This clone has just one count. The antigen is unknown. This clonotype was obtained from a human donor with alopecia areata. The chain uses TRBV20-1 and TRBJ1-1; D gene uncertain. The sequencing used CD4+ T cells sorted from blood, collected at approximately week 60, from a patient treated with tofacitinib. For the CDR3, the DNA is TGCAGTGCTAGTGAGGTATCAGAAGCTTTCTTT. It codes for CSASEVSEAFF.